The rows below give T cell receptor beta chains drawn from one sample of a study of T cell responses to AZD1222 COVID-19 vaccine. Sequencing used immunoSEQ multiplex PCR; TCRdb keeps in-frame clones, though not all of them. The data contain some 120,000 clones, over 75% of them seen just once; the ten biggest clones take up about 19%. Sequences were derived from peripheral blood, sampled on day 0 of MenACWY control vaccination. Receptors originate from an adult in good health. CDR3s include the opening cysteine and the closing phenylalanine or tryptophan. A D gene is named only where the DNA matches it firmly. Some rows mark clone size as missing; the rest say once, few, many or name a class of expanded clone.

cdr3_nt: TGTGCCAGCAGCTTAGGAGGGCGGGACCAGCCCCAGCATTTT; cdr3_aa: CASSLGGRDQPQHF; j_call: TRBJ1-5; d_call: -; clone_size: -; v_call: TRBV7-2
cdr3_nt: TGTGCCAGCAGTGAAATTGCTAGCCATAACAATGAGCAGTTCTTC; cdr3_aa: CASSEIASHNNEQFF; j_call: TRBJ2-1; d_call: -; clone_size: -; v_call: TRBV6-1
cdr3_nt: TGTGCCAGGTCCAAGGACAATGAAAAACTGTTTTTT; cdr3_aa: CARSKDNEKLFF; j_call: TRBJ1-4; d_call: -; clone_size: -; v_call: TRBV2
cdr3_nt: TGCAGCGCCGTAGCGGGAGGGACAGATACGCAGTATTTT; cdr3_aa: CSAVAGGTDTQYF; j_call: TRBJ2-3; d_call: TRBD2; clone_size: -; v_call: TRBV29-1
cdr3_nt: TGTGCCACCAGTGCCTGGAACACCGGGGAGCTGTTTTTT; cdr3_aa: CATSAWNTGELFF; j_call: TRBJ2-2; d_call: -; clone_size: -; v_call: TRBV24-1
cdr3_nt: TGTGCCAGCAGCTCCGGGACAGGGGTCAGAAACATTCAGTACTTC; cdr3_aa: CASSSGTGVRNIQYF; j_call: TRBJ2-4; d_call: TRBD1; clone_size: few; v_call: TRBV7-2
cdr3_nt: TGTGCCAGCAGCGTAGCACCCCAACTAGCCAAAAACATTCAGTACTTC; cdr3_aa: CASSVAPQLAKNIQYF; j_call: TRBJ2-4; d_call: -; clone_size: -; v_call: TRBV9
cdr3_nt: TGTGCCAGCAGCCAAGATTGGGGCAGGCGTGGATCTAATGAAAAACTGTTTTTT; cdr3_aa: CASSQDWGRRGSNEKLFF; j_call: TRBJ1-4; d_call: -; clone_size: -; v_call: TRBV14
cdr3_nt: TGCGCCAGCAGCCCCCCCCGTAGTAGCACAGATACGCAGTATTTT; cdr3_aa: CASSPPRSSTDTQYF; j_call: TRBJ2-3; d_call: -; clone_size: -; v_call: TRBV5-1
cdr3_nt: TGTGCCTGGAGTGTAGGCGGCACCGGGGAGCTGTTTTTT; cdr3_aa: CAWSVGGTGELFF; j_call: TRBJ2-2; d_call: -; clone_size: few; v_call: TRBV30
cdr3_nt: TGCGCCAGCAGTCGCTCCCCCCGGGACGAGCAGTACTTC; cdr3_aa: CASSRSPRDEQYF; j_call: TRBJ2-7; d_call: -; clone_size: -; v_call: TRBV5-1
cdr3_nt: TGCAGCGTTGAAAGCACAGGGGGATACGAGCAGTACTTC; cdr3_aa: CSVESTGGYEQYF; j_call: TRBJ2-7; d_call: TRBD1; clone_size: -; v_call: TRBV29-1
cdr3_nt: TGCGCCAGCAGGCCCAGGGAAACCGGGGAGCTGTTTTTT; cdr3_aa: CASRPRETGELFF; j_call: TRBJ2-2; d_call: -; clone_size: -; v_call: TRBV5-1
cdr3_nt: TGCGCCAGCTCCTTGGGGGCACGCTCCTACAATGAGCAGTTCTTC; cdr3_aa: CASSLGARSYNEQFF; j_call: TRBJ2-1; d_call: -; clone_size: -; v_call: TRBV5-1
cdr3_nt: TGTGCCAGCAGTGAAATATTAGGGGCTGGCTACACCTTC; cdr3_aa: CASSEILGAGYTF; j_call: TRBJ1-2; d_call: -; clone_size: -; v_call: TRBV6-1
cdr3_nt: TGTGCCAGCAGCGTATCTTCAGACCCCTATGGCTACACCTTC; cdr3_aa: CASSVSSDPYGYTF; j_call: TRBJ1-2; d_call: -; clone_size: -; v_call: TRBV9
cdr3_nt: TGCGCCAGCCGGGACGAAGCTACAGATACGCAGTATTTT; cdr3_aa: CASRDEATDTQYF; j_call: TRBJ2-3; d_call: -; clone_size: -; v_call: TRBV5-1
cdr3_nt: TGTGCCAGCAGTTTATCAGGGAATCAGCCCCAGCATTTT; cdr3_aa: CASSLSGNQPQHF; j_call: TRBJ1-5; d_call: -; clone_size: -; v_call: TRBV28
cdr3_nt: TGTGCCAGCAGTCGGCAGGGTGGGAATCAGCCCCAGCATTTT; cdr3_aa: CASSRQGGNQPQHF; j_call: TRBJ1-5; d_call: -; clone_size: -; v_call: TRBV2
cdr3_nt: TGTGCCAGCAGTTGGACTAGCGGGAGGGACACCGGGGAGCTGTTTTTT; cdr3_aa: CASSWTSGRDTGELFF; j_call: TRBJ2-2; d_call: TRBD2; clone_size: -; v_call: TRBV2
cdr3_nt: TGCGCCAGCAGCCCGGACAGAATGTGGCAAGAGACCCAGTACTTC; cdr3_aa: CASSPDRMWQETQYF; j_call: TRBJ2-5; d_call: -; clone_size: -; v_call: TRBV5-1
cdr3_nt: TGTGCCAGCAGCTTACTCAGGGCCGGGGAGCTGTTTTTT; cdr3_aa: CASSLLRAGELFF; j_call: TRBJ2-2; d_call: -; clone_size: -; v_call: TRBV7-2
cdr3_nt: TGTGCCAGCAGACCCTCAGGATCCCAAGAAAAACTGTTTTTT; cdr3_aa: CASRPSGSQEKLFF; j_call: TRBJ1-4; d_call: -; clone_size: -; v_call: TRBV28
cdr3_nt: TGTGCCAGCAGCCAAGGACGAAGGATTTTGGATGAGCAGTTCTTC; cdr3_aa: CASSQGRRILDEQFF; j_call: TRBJ2-1; d_call: -; clone_size: few; v_call: TRBV14
cdr3_nt: TGTGCCAGCAGTTTCCTAGCGGACCGCTCCTACGAGCAGTACTTC; cdr3_aa: CASSFLADRSYEQYF; j_call: TRBJ2-7; d_call: TRBD2; clone_size: few; v_call: TRBV27
cdr3_nt: TGTGCCAGCAGATACAGGGGACTCTATAATTCACCCCTCCACTTT; cdr3_aa: CASRYRGLYNSPLHF; j_call: TRBJ1-6; d_call: TRBD1; clone_size: -; v_call: TRBV28